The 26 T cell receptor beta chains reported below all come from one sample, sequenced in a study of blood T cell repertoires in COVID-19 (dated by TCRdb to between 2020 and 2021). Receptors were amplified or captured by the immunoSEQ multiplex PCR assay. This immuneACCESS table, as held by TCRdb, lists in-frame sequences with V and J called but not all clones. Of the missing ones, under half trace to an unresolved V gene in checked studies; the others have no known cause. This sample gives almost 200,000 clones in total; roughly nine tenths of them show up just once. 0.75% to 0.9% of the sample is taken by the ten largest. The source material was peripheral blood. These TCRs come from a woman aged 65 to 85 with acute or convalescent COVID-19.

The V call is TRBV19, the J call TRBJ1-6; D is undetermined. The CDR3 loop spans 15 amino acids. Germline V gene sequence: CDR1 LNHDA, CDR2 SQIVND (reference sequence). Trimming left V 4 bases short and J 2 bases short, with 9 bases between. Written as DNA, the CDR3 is TGTGCCAGTAGTACCGAGAACGCCTATAATTCACCCCTCCACTTT. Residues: CASSTENAYNSPLHF. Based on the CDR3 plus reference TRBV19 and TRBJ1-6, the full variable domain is DGGITQSPKYLFRKEGQNVTLSCEQNLNHDAMYWYRQDPGQGLRLIYYSQIVNDFQKGDIAEGYSVSREKKESFPLTVTSAQKNPTAFYLCASSTENAYNSPLHFGNGTRLTVT.

The CDR3 sequence: CASSSRTGGVINSPLHF. CDR3 sequence (DNA): TGTGCCAGTAGTTCCCGGACAGGGGGCGTTATCAATTCACCCCTCCACTTT. The chain is built from TRBV19 and TRBJ1-6; 11 nucleotides agree with TRBD1. This CDR3 contains 17 residues. V shed 5 bases, J shed 7 bases, and the junction held 10 bases outside the gene matches. Per germline, CDR1 LNHDA and CDR2 SQIVND (reference sequence).

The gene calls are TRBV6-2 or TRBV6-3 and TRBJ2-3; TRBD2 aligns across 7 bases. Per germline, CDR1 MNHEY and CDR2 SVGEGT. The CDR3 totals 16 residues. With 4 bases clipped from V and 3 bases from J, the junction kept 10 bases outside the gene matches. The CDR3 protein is CASSSWTGGVTDTQYF. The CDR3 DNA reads TGTGCCAGCAGTTCCTGGACGGGAGGAGTAACAGATACGCAGTATTTT.

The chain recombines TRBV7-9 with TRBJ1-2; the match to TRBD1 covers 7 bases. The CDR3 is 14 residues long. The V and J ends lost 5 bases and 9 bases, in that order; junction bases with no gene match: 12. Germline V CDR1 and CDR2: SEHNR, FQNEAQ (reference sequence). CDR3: CASSLGTVLGRYTF. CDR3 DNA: TGTGCCAGCAGCCTAGGGACAGTCCTAGGACGCTACACCTTC.

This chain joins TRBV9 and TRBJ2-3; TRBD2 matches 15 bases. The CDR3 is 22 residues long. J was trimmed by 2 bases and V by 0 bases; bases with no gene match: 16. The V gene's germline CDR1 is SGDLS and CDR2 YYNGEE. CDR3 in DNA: TGTGCCAGCAGCGTAGCTGGGCTGGGACTAGCGGGAGGACTTGTATCCACAGATACGCAGTATTTT. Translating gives CASSVAGLGLAGGLVSTDTQYF.

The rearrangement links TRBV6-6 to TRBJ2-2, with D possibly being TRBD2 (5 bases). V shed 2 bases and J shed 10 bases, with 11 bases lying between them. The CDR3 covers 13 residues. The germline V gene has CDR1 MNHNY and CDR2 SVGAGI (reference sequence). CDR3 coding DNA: TGTGCCAGCAGTTACCGGGGAAGACAGGAGCTGTTTTTT. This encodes CASSYRGRQELFF.

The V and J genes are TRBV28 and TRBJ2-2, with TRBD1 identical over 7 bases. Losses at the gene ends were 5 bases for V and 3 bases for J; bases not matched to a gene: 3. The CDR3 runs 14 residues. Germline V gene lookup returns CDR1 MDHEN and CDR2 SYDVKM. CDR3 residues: CASSPGTDTGELFF. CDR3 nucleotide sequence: TGTGCCAGCAGTCCCGGGACAGACACCGGGGAGCTGTTTTTT.

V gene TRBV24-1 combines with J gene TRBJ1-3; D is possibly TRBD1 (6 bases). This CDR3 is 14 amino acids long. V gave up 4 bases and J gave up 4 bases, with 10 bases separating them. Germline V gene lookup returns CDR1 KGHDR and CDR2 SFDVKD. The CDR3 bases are TGTGCCACCAGTGAACCAGGGGCCGGAAACACCATATATTTT. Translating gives CATSEPGAGNTIYF.

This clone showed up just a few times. The CDR3 sequence is CASSFSPTGSGNTIYF. The CDR3, as DNA: TGTGCCAGCAGCTTTTCCCCAACAGGGTCTGGAAACACCATATATTTT. This chain links TRBV7-9 with TRBJ1-3, with D possibly TRBD1 on 6 matching bases. Germline V gene data show CDR1 as SEHNR and CDR2 as FQNEAQ (reference sequence). This CDR3 is built from 16 residues. V was clipped by 3 bases and J by 1 base, with 13 bases between them.

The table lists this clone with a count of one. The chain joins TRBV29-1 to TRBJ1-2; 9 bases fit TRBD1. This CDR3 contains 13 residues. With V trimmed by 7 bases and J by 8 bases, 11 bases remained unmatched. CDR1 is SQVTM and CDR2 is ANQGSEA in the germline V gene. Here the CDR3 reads CSAESQGARGYTF. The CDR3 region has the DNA TGCAGCGCCGAATCACAGGGGGCGCGGGGCTACACCTTC.

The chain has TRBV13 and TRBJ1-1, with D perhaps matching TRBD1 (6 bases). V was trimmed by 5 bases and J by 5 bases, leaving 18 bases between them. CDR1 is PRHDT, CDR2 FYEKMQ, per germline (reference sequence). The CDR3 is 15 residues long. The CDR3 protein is CASSEQGVGRTEAFF. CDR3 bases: TGTGCCAGCAGCGAACAGGGTGTAGGTCGGACTGAAGCTTTCTTT.

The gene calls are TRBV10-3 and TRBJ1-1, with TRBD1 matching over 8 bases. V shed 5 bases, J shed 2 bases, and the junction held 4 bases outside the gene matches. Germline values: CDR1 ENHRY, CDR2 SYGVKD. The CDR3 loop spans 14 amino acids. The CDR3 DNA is TGTGCCATCAGTCTGACAGGGGACAACACTGAAGCTTTCTTT. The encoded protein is CAISLTGDNTEAFF.

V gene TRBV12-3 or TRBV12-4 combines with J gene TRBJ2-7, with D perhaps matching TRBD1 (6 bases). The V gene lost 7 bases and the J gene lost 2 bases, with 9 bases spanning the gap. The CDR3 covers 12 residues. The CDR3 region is CASNAGAYEQYF. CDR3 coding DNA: TGTGCCAGCAACGCAGGGGCCTACGAGCAGTACTTC.

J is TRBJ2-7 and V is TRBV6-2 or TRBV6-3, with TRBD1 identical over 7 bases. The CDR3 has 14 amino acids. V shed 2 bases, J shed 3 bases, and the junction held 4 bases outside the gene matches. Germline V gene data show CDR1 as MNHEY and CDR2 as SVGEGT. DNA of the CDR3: TGTGCCAGCAGTTACCTCGGGGACAGCTACGAGCAGTACTTC. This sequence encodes CASSYLGDSYEQYF.

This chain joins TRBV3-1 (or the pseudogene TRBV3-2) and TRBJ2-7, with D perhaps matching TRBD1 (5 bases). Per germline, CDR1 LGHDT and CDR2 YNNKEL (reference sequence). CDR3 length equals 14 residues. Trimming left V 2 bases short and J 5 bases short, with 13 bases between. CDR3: CASSQHRSGNEQYF. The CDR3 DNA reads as TGTGCCAGCAGCCAACACAGGTCTGGAAACGAGCAGTACTTC.

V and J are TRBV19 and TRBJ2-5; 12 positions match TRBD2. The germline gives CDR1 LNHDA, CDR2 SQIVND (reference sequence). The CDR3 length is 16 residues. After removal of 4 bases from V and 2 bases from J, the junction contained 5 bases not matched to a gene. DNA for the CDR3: TGTGCCAGTAGTAGAACTAGCGGGAGGACACAAGAGACCCAGTACTTC. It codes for CASSRTSGRTQETQYF.

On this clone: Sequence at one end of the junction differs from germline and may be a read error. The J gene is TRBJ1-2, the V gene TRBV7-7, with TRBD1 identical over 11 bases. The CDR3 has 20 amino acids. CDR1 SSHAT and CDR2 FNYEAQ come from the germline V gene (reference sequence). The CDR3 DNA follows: TGTGCTAGCAGCTATGGCCGGGGACAGGGGGTGAAGAACGCTAACTATGGCTACACCTTC. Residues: CASSYGRGQGVKNANYGYTF.

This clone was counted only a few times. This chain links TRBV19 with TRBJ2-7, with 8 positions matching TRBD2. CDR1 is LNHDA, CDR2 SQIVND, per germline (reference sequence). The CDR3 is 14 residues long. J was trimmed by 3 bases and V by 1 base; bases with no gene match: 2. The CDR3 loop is CASSIAGGGYEQYF. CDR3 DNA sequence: TGTGCCAGTAGTATAGCGGGAGGGGGCTACGAGCAGTACTTC.

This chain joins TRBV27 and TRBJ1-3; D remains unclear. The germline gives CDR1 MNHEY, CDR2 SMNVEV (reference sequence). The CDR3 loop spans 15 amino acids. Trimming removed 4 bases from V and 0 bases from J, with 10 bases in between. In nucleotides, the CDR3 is TGTGCCAGCAGTTACACCGGGAGCTCTGGAAACACCATATATTTT. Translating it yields CASSYTGSSGNTIYF.

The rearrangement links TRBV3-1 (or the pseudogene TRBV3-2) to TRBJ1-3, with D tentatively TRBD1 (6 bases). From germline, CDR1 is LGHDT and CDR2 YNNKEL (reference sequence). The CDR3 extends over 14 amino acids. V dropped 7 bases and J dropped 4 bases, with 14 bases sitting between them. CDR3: CASMPGTSGNTIYF. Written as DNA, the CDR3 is TGTGCCAGCATGCCAGGGACAAGCGGAAACACCATATATTTT.

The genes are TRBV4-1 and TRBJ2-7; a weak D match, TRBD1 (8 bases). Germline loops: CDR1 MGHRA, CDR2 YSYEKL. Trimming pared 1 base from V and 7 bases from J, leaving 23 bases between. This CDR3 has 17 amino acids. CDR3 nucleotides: TGCGCCAGCAGCCAAGCCGGACAGGGAGGGATAGTGCGGGAGCAGTACTTC. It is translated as CASSQAGQGGIVREQYF.

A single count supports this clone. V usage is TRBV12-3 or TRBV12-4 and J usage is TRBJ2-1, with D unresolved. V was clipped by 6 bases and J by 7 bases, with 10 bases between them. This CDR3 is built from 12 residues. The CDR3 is CASSLRSNEQFF. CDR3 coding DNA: TGTGCCAGCAGCTTGAGGTCTAATGAGCAGTTCTTC.

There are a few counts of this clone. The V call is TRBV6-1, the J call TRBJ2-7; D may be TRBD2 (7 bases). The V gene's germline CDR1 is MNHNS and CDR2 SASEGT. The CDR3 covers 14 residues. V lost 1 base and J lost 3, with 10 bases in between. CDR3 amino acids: CASSEGGGVYEQYF. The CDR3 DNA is TGTGCCAGCAGTGAAGGGGGGGGCGTCTACGAGCAGTACTTC.

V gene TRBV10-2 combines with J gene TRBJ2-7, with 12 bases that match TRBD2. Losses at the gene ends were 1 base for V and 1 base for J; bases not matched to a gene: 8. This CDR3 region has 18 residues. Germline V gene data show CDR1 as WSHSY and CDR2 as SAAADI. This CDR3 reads CASSEYKVGLAGSYEQYF. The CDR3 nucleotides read TGCGCCAGCAGTGAGTATAAGGTTGGACTAGCGGGGTCCTACGAGCAGTACTTC.

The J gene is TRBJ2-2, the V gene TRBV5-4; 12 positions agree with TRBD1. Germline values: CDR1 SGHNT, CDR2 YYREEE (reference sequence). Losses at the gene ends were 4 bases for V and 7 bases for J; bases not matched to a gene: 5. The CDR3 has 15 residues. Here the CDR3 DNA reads TGTGCCAGCAGCCCGGGACAGGGGGCTAACGGGGAGCTGTTTTTT. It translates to CASSPGQGANGELFF.

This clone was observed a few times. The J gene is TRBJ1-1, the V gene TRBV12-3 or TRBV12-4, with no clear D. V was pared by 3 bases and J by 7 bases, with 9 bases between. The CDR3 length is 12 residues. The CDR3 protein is CASSLRRLEAFF. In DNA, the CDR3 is TGTGCCAGCAGTTTGAGGAGACTTGAAGCTTTCTTT.